Listed below are T cell receptor beta chains from one sample, sequenced in a study of technical replicates of blood from a few donors. Only in-frame clones appear in the TCRdb table, and some are missing; sequencing was by immunoSEQ multiplex PCR. The table has 100,000 or so clones, 95% to 97% seen once. Sequencing was done on a sample of T cells isolated from PBMCs. Source of these receptors: a human donor in good health. The CDR3 runs from the conserved cysteine through the conserved F or W.

TRBV10-3	TRBJ1-1	13	CAISETQAGEAFF
TRBV11-2	TRBJ1-2	14	CASSLEAGSYGYTF
TRBV9	TRBJ2-5	16	CASSVGGGRALETQYF
TRBV7-2	TRBJ2-3	14	CASSWTSGTDTQYF
TRBV29-1	TRBJ2-3	15	CSVGLAGLRTDTQYF
TRBV28	TRBJ2-2	14	CASSSPGITGELFF
TRBV4-1	TRBJ2-5	15	CASSQDPGGEETQYF
TRBV9	TRBJ1-2	14	CASSEPWGGGGYTF
TRBV19	TRBJ2-2	14	CASSGQGVTGELFF
TRBV1	TRBJ1-4	15	CTSSQEQENNEKLFF
TRBV7-3	TRBJ2-2	12	CASGLVTGELFF
TRBV6-1	TRBJ2-5	14	CASTEVYPGETQYF
TRBV7-8	TRBJ1-1	15	CASTPPGGENTEAFF
TRBV12-5	TRBJ1-3	15	CASSPGATSGNTIYF
TRBV4-1	TRBJ1-5	14	CASSQGQAGQPQHF
TRBV6-6	TRBJ1-1	16	CASSYPYRDRGTEAFF
TRBV7-3	TRBJ1-4	13	CASSLRQNEKLFF
TRBV5-1	TRBJ1-5	13	CASGTGDSQPQHF
TRBV7-2	TRBJ2-7	15	CASSFRLADSYEQYF
TRBV19	TRBJ2-3	14	CASRLAGGGDTQYF
TRBV2	TRBJ2-7	13	CASKGLTLYEQYF
TRBV5-6	TRBJ1-2	12	CASSPPNYGYTF
TRBV5-6	TRBJ1-1	16	CASSLDLGARDTEAFF
TRBV2	TRBJ2-2	11	CASNRAGELFF
TRBV6-5	TRBJ2-7	16	CASSYSSGTRSYEQYF
TRBV5-1	TRBJ2-3	14	CATQRASGTDTQYF
TRBV28	TRBJ2-3	13	CASTPGETDTQYF
TRBV29-1	TRBJ2-4	13	CSAAQGIGNIQYF
TRBV7-3	TRBJ2-7	15	CASSPGLAGAYEQYF
TRBV2	TRBJ2-5	14	CASRWTSGQETQYF
TRBV11-2	TRBJ2-7	16	CASSLMLGTALIEQYF